This TCR beta chain was found in a study of cytomegalovirus exposure and HLA in healthy donors. Overall study context: When fewer than 400 donors were genotyped, 81% of them were found to fall in the Caucasian-associated ancestry cluster.

Donors had nominal health at sampling but likely had unrecorded immune exposures. Vbeta (60) and Jbeta (13) primers were used in the PCR. The protocol was immunoSEQ multiplex PCR, while the TCRdb copy is restricted to in-frame clones and leaves out a portion. The table shows 83,000 or so clones, with about 80% occurring only once. About this clone itself: Its cognate antigen is unknown.

The CDR3 extends over 14 amino acids. The germline V gene has CDR1 SGHTA and CDR2 FQGNSA. Deletions cut 0 bases from V and 4 bases from J, with 6 bases between. Findings and limits, study-wide: Earlier findings revealed that most TCR beta V segments proved productive either about 87% or about 30% of the time.

The sequenced sample was PBMCs. The receptor was derived from a female donor in good health and CMV-seronegative. This chain uses TRBV7-2 with TRBJ2-2; D unresolved. Here the CDR3 DNA reads TGTGCCAGCAGCTTAGCGACGGGCACCGGGGAGCTGTTTTTT. It is translated as CASSLATGTGELFF.